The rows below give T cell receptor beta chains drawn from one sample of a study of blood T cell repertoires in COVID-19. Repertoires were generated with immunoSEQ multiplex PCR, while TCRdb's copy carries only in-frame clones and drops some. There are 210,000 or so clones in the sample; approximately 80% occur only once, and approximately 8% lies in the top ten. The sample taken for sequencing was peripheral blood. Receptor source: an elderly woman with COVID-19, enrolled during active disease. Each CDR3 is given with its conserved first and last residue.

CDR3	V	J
CASSIAGRAGYTF	TRBV19	TRBJ1-2
CASSSPGTRSGDEQFF	TRBV6-5	TRBJ2-1
CASSSGGRGTGELFF	TRBV19	TRBJ2-2
CASIRGTNEKLFF	TRBV6-4	TRBJ1-4
CASSVSPRSTDTQYF	TRBV6-4	TRBJ2-3
CASSLGGLGEKLFF	TRBV7-9	TRBJ1-4
CASSESSSGTDTQYF	TRBV10-2	TRBJ2-3
CASSARTFTGELFF	TRBV9	TRBJ2-2
CASSPQGQPNNSPLHF	TRBV18	TRBJ1-6
CASALSAGGSYNEQFF	TRBV4-2	TRBJ2-1
CASSPQPRDTEAFF	TRBV6-5	TRBJ1-1
CASSARQGASTEAFF	TRBV18	TRBJ1-1
CASSSRDRVVQPQHF	TRBV7-8	TRBJ1-5
CATSRVGTSDEQFF	TRBV15	TRBJ2-1
CASSLALGQDYGYTF	TRBV5-1	TRBJ1-2
CASGKGQGDYGYTF	TRBV3-1/TRBV3-2	TRBJ1-2
CASRNSGLIAGELFF	TRBV4-1	TRBJ2-2
CASSAGQGEGYTF	TRBV7-2	TRBJ1-2
CSVEDPMVGGLEQYF	TRBV29-1	TRBJ2-7
CASSLVEASRLFF	TRBV7-9	TRBJ1-4
CATNRGHPYNEQFF	TRBV6-5	TRBJ2-1
CASSLIQRIGENSPLHF	TRBV27	TRBJ1-6
CASSLTGATQPQHF	TRBV3-1/TRBV3-2	TRBJ1-5
CASRQGSEGYTF	TRBV2	TRBJ1-2
CASYTRGGGNQPQHF	TRBV5-8	TRBJ1-5
CASTRGGGDYEQYF	TRBV6-5	TRBJ2-7
CASGTGPLEAFF	TRBV2	TRBJ1-1
CSVPTGPDSNQPQHF	TRBV29-1	TRBJ1-5
CASSSPTGGSYNEQFF	TRBV7-2	TRBJ2-1
CATAGSNQPQHF	TRBV10-3	TRBJ1-5
CASRFGQNEQFF	TRBV5-1	TRBJ2-1
CASSISGPFQETQYF	TRBV19	TRBJ2-5
CASSSSTSGSDEQFF	TRBV18	TRBJ2-1
CASSLGGSNEKLFF	TRBV28	TRBJ1-4
CASNEAGSRYYGYTF	TRBV19	TRBJ1-2
CASSYDGQGSPLHF	TRBV6-6	TRBJ1-6
CASSQGQGYQETQYF	TRBV18	TRBJ2-5
CASSPLTGTGTEAFF	TRBV18	TRBJ1-1
CASSLFSEEEKLFF	TRBV5-4	TRBJ1-4
CASSAPTGELFF	TRBV28	TRBJ2-2
CASSISRQGAGNTIYF	TRBV19	TRBJ1-3
CASSPRGAFRYGYTF	TRBV11-2	TRBJ1-2
CASSPRSGGAPTGELFF	TRBV18	TRBJ2-2
CASSETGIQNIQYF	TRBV25-1	TRBJ2-4
CASSQRQGAGSPLHF	TRBV7-2	TRBJ1-6
CASSLGQNTGELFF	TRBV5-1	TRBJ2-2
CASSFRQGALRTGAFF	TRBV7-2	TRBJ1-1
CASSLPVRPSYGYTF	TRBV7-3	TRBJ1-2